These 9 T cell receptor beta chains were sequenced from one sample in a study of CXCR3-negative and CXCR3-positive naive CD8 T cells. Whole-study results and caveats: A higher hydrophobicity marked the TRB CDR3s of CXCR3-positive naive cells versus CXCR3-negative naive cells.

Each TRB cDNA library was prepared by 5' RACE (with UMI labels). Following a re-call of the 5' RACE reads, TCRdb has one entry per CDR3 protein and lacks DNA. In total, the table holds around 63,000 distinct CDR3 sequences. Their recognized antigens are unknown. Sequenced material: naive CXCR3+ CD8+ T cells from blood. Regarding subset: CD45RO-CCR7+CD27+CD95- naive CD8+ T cells expressing CXCR3 (TNR3+). Receptor source: a human donor in good health. Some clones in this sample may be carry-over from other donors' samples.

The rearrangement links TRBV7-2 to TRBJ1-1. The V gene's germline CDR1 is SGHTA and CDR2 FQGNSA. The CDR3 extends over 15 amino acids. CDR3 sequence: CASSFRLSAATEAFF.

The gene calls are TRBV7-2 and TRBJ2-5; TCRdb proposes TRBD1, but this gene call is untestable without DNA. Looked up from germline, CDR1 is SGHTA and CDR2 is FQGNSA. The CDR3 sequence is 13 residues long. CDR3 loop: CASSWDRVETQYF.

This rearrangement joins TRBV7-7 to TRBJ2-1; the TCRdb call, TRBD1, lacks DNA for checking. The germline V gene encodes CDR1 SSHAT and CDR2 FNYEAQ (reference sequence). The CDR3 runs 14 residues. The CDR3 protein is CASSPIEGDHEQFF.

The rearrangement uses TRBV29-1 and TRBJ2-3; checking the TCRdb D call of TRBD2 is not possible without DNA. CDR3 size: 20 residues. Germline-derived CDR1 and CDR2 are SQVTM and ANQGSEA. This CDR3 reads CSVDSGLAGGGGFLSGTQYF.

The chain has TRBV7-3 and TRBJ2-3; TCRdb outputs TRBD2, but without DNA this stays unchecked. This CDR3 has 17 amino acids. CDR1 is SGHTA, CDR2 FQGTGA, per germline. Here the CDR3 reads CASRRTSGGLSTDTQYF.

V and J are TRBV7-6 and TRBJ2-7. Germline CDR1 SGHVS, CDR2 FNYEAQ. The CDR3 consists of 13 residues. Here the CDR3 reads CASSMGMFDEQYF. The whole variable domain, filled in from reference TRBV7-6 and TRBJ2-7, reads GAGVSQSPRYKVTKRGQDVALRCDPISGHVSLYWYRQALGQGPEFLTYFNYEAQQDKSGLPNDRFSAERPEGSISTLTIQRTEQRDSAMYRCASSMGMFDEQYFGPGTRLTVT.

The chain combines TRBV10-3 with TRBJ2-7; there is no DNA to check the TCRdb D call of TRBD1. Looked up from germline, CDR1 is ENHRY and CDR2 is SYGVKD. CDR3 size: 16 residues. This CDR3 is CAISADRSTPSYEQYF.

The CDR3 here is CASSSPGENYGYTF. The rearrangement uses TRBV6-5 and TRBJ1-2; TCRdb returns TRBD1, unconfirmable since there is no DNA. The germline V gene encodes CDR1 MNHEY and CDR2 SVGAGI. The CDR3 runs to 14 residues.

This chain joins TRBV7-9 and TRBJ2-7; there is no DNA to check the TCRdb D call of TRBD2. This CDR3 contains 15 residues. The germline CDR1 and CDR2 sequences are SEHNR and FQNEAQ (reference sequence). This chain's CDR3 is CASSPPLAGDYEQYF. Full variable domain (missing parts from reference TRBV7-9 and TRBJ2-7): DTGVSQNPRHKITKRGQNVTFRCDPISEHNRLYWYRQTLGQGPEFLTYFQNEAQLEKSRLLSDRFSAERPKGSFSTLEIQRTEQGDSAMYLCASSPPLAGDYEQYFGPGTRLTVT.